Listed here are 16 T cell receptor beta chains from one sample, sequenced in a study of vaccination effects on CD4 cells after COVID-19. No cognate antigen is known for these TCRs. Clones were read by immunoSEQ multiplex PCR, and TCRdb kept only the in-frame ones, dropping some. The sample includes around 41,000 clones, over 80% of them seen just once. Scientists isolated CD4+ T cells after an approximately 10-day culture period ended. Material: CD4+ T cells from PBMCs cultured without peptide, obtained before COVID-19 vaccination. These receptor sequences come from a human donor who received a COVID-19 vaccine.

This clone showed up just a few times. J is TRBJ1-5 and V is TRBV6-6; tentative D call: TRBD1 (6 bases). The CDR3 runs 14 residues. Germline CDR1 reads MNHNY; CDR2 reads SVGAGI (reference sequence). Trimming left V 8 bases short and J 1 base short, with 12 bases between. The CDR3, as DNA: TGTGCCAGCGCGGGACAAGGAAGCAATCAGCCCCAGCATTTT. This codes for CASAGQGSNQPQHF.

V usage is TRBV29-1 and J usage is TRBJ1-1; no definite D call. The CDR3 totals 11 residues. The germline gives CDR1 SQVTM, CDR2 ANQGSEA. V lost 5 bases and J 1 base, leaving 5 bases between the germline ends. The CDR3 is CSVKTNTEAFF. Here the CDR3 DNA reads TGCAGCGTTAAGACGAACACTGAAGCTTTCTTT.

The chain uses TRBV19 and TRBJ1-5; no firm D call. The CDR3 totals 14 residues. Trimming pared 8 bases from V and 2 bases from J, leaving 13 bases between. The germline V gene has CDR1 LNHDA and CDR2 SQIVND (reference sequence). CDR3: CASSRLGGNQPQHF. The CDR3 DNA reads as TGTGCCAGTTCCAGACTGGGTGGCAATCAGCCCCAGCATTTT. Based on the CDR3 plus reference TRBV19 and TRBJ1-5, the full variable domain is DGGITQSPKYLFRKEGQNVTLSCEQNLNHDAMYWYRQDPGQGLRLIYYSQIVNDFQKGDIAEGYSVSREKKESFPLTVTSAQKNPTAFYLCASSRLGGNQPQHFGDGTRLSIL.

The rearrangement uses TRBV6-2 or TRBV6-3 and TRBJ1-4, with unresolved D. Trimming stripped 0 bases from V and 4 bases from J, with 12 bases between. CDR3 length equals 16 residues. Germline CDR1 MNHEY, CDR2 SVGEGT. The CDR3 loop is CASSYSKYGNNEKLFF. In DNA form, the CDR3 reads TGTGCCAGCAGTTACTCGAAATACGGAAATAATGAAAAACTGTTTTTT.

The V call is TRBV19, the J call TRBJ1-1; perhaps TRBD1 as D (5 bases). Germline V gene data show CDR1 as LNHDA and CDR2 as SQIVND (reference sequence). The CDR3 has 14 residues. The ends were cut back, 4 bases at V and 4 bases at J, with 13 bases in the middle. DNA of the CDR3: TGTGCCAGTAGTAGGGACCCCCAGGCCACTGAAGCTTTCTTT. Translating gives CASSRDPQATEAFF.

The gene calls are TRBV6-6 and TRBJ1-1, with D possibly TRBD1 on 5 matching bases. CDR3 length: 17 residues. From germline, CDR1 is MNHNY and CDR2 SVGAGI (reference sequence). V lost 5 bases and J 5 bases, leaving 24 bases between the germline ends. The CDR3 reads CASSPTAGREWGTEAFF. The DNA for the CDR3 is TGTGCCAGCAGTCCCACGGCAGGGCGGGAGTGGGGGACTGAAGCTTTCTTT.

CDR3 DNA: TGTGCCAGCAGCCCGGACAGGAACTATGGCTACACCTTC. Translating gives CASSPDRNYGYTF. The chain uses TRBV7-3 and TRBJ1-2; 7 nucleotides line up with TRBD1. This CDR3 is 13 amino acids long. Trimming at V came to 5 bases and at J to 2 bases, leaving 2 bases not matched to a gene. CDR1 is SGHTA and CDR2 is FQGTGA in the germline V gene. Filled out from reference TRBV7-3 and TRBJ1-2, the complete variable domain reads GAGVSQTPSNKVTEKGKYVELRCDPISGHTALYWYRQSLGQGPEFLIYFQGTGAADDSGLPNDRFFAVRPEGSVSTLKIQRTERGDSAVYLCASSPDRNYGYTFGSGTRLTVV.

CDR3 loop: CASSYQRGGYNEQFF. The CDR3 nucleotides are TGTGCCAGCAGTTACCAGCGGGGGGGCTACAATGAGCAGTTCTTC. The chain employs TRBV6-2 or TRBV6-3 and TRBJ2-1, with TRBD2 matching 10 bases. The CDR3 runs to 15 residues. V trimming: 2 bases; J trimming: 3 bases; junction bases outside the gene matches: 1. The germline CDR1 and CDR2 sequences are MNHEY and SVGEGT.

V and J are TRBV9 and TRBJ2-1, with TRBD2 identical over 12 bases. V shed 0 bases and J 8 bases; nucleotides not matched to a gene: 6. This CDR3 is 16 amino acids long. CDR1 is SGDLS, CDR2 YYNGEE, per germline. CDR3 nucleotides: TGTGCCAGCAGCGTAGCACCTAGCGGGGGGGCGGATGAGCAGTTCTTC. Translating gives CASSVAPSGGADEQFF. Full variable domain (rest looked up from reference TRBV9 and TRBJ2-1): DSGVTQTPKHLITATGQRVTLRCSPRSGDLSVYWYQQSLDQGLQFLIQYYNGEERAKGNILERFSAQQFPDLHSELNLSSLELGDSALYFCASSVAPSGGADEQFFGPGTRLTVL.

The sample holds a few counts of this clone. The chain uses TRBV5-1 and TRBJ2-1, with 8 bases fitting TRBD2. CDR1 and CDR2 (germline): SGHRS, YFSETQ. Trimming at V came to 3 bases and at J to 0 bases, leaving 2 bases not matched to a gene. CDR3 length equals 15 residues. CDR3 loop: CASSSGTSSYNEQFF. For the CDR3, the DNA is TGCGCCAGCAGCTCCGGGACTAGCTCCTACAATGAGCAGTTCTTC. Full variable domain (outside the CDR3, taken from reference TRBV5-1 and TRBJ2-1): KAGVTQTPRYLIKTRGQQVTLSCSPISGHRSVSWYQQTPGQGLQFLFEYFSETQRNKGNFPGRFSGRQFSNSRSEMNVSTLELGDSALYLCASSSGTSSYNEQFFGPGTRLTVL.

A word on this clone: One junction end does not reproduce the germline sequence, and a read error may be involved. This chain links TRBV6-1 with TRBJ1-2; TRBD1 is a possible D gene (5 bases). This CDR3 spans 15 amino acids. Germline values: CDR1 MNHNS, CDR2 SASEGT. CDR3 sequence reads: CASSQAAGSGGGYTF. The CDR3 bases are TGTGCCAGCAGTCAAGCCGCAGGGTCCGGAGGTGGCTACACCTTC.

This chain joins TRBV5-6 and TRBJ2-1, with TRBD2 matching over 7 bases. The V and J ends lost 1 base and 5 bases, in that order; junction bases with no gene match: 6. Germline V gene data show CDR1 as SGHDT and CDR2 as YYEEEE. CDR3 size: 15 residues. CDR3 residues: CASSLSQRGHNEQFF. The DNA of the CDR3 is TGTGCCAGCAGCTTGTCCCAGCGGGGTCACAATGAGCAGTTCTTC.

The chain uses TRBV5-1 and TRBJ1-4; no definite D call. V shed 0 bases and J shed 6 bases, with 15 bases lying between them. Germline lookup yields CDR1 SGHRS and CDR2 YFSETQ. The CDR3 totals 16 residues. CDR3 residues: CASSLDGSIRYEKLFF. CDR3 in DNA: TGCGCCAGCAGCTTGGATGGGAGTATAAGATATGAAAAACTGTTTTTT.

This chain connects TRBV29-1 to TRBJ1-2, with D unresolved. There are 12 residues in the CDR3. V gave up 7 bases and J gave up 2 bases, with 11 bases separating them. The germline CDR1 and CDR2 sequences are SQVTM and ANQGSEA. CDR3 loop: CSAQRENYGYTF. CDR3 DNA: TGCAGCGCCCAAAGGGAGAACTATGGCTACACCTTC.

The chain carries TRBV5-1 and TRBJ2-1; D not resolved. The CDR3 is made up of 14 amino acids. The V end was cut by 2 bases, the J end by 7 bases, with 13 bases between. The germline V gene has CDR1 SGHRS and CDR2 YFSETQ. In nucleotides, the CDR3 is TGCGCCAGCAGCTTACCCGGTAGTATGAATGAGCAGTTCTTC. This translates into CASSLPGSMNEQFF.

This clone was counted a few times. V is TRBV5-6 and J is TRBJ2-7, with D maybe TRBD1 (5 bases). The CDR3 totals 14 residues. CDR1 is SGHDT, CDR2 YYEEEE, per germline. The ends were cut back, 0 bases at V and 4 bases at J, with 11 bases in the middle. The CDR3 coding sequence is TGTGCCAGCAGCTTGGGTAGATCAGGGTACGAGCAGTACGTC. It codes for CASSLGRSGYEQYV.